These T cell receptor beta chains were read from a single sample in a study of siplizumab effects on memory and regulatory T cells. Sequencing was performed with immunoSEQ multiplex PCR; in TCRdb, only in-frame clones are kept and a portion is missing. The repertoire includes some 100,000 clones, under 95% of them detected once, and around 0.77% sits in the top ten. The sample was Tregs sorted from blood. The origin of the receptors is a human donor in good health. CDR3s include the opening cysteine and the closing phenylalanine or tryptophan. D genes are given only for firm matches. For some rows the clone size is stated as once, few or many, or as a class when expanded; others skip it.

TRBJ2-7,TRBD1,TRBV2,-,TGTGCCACCGCCCGACAGGGGGTTTACGAGCAGTACTTC,CATARQGVYEQYF
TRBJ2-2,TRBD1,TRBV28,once,TGTGCCAGCAGTCCAACCGGACAGGGCCATTTTTACACCGGGGAGCTGTTTTTT,CASSPTGQGHFYTGELFF
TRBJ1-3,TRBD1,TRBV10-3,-,TGTGCCATCAGACCGGGACAGCTCTCTGGAAACACCATATATTTT,CAIRPGQLSGNTIYF
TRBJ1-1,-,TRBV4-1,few,TGCGCCAGCGGGCTTAGACCGAACACTGAAGCTTTCTTT,CASGLRPNTEAFF
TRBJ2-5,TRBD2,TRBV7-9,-,TGTGCCAGCAGCCCCCTAGCGGGAGTGAAAGAGACCCAGTACTTC,CASSPLAGVKETQYF
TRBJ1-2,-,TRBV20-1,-,TGCAGTGCCCGCCGAAGTTATGGCTACACCTTC,CSARRSYGYTF
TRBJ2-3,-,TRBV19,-,TGTGCCAGTAGTAGGACTCCAGGAAATTTAAATACGCAGTATTTT,CASSRTPGNLNTQYF
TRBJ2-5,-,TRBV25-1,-,TGTGCCAGCAATGAAGTCAACCAAGAGACCCAGTACTTC,CASNEVNQETQYF
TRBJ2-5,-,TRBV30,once,TGTGCCTGGAGTGGGCAGGGGCCAACCCAGTACTTC,CAWSGQGPTQYF
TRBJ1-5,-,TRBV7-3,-,TGTGCCAGCAGCAAGGACATGAATCAGCCCCAGCATTTT,CASSKDMNQPQHF
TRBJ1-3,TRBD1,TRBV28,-,TGTGCCAGCAGTCCAGCCGGGACAGGGACTGGAAACACCATATATTTT,CASSPAGTGTGNTIYF
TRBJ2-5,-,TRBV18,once,TGTGCCAGCTCACCAAGCGGACAAGAGACCCAGTACTTC,CASSPSGQETQYF
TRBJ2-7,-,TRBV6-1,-,TGTGCCAGCAGTGCCGGCGGGGCGGCAACCTACGAGCAGTACTTC,CASSAGGAATYEQYF
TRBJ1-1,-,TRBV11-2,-,TGTGCCAGCAGCTTAGTTAGGGGACGGGCTTTCTTT,CASSLVRGRAFF
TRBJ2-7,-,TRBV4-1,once,TGCGCCAGCAGCCAAGATTTGGGGACCGAGCAGTACTTC,CASSQDLGTEQYF
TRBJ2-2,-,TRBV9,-,TGTGCCAGCAGCGTAGTCCAGGGGGGCGGGGAGCTGTTTTTT,CASSVVQGGGELFF
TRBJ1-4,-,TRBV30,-,TGTGCCTGGAGTTTACAGGGAGTTGTGGAAAAACTGTTTTTT,CAWSLQGVVEKLFF
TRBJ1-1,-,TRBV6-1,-,TGTGCCAGCAGTGTTGGTGTGATTAACACTGAAGCTTTCTTT,CASSVGVINTEAFF
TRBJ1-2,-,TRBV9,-,TGTGCCAGCAGCGACCCTCAAGGTTGGGGACAATCTGGCTACACCTTC,CASSDPQGWGQSGYTF
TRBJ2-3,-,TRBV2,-,TGTGCCAGCAGTAACAGGGCAGATACGCAGTATTTT,CASSNRADTQYF
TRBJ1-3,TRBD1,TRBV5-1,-,TGCGCCAGCAGCTTGTTGGGACAGGAGTACTCTGGAAACACCATATATTTT,CASSLLGQEYSGNTIYF
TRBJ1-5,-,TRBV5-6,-,TGTGCCAGCAGCTCGCCCCGACGAGGCGCAATTGTGAATCAGCCCCAGCATTTT,CASSSPRRGAIVNQPQHF
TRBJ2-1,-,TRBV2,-,TGTGCCAGCACTAGTGAGGGGGTTTGGGAGCAGTTCTTC,CASTSEGVWEQFF
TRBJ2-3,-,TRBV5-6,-,TGTGCCAGCAGACTTTCGGGGTCTGGCACAGATACGCAGTATTTT,CASRLSGSGTDTQYF
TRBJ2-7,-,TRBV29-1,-,TGCAGCGTTGAAGACAGGGGCAGAGGCTACGAGCAGTACTTC,CSVEDRGRGYEQYF
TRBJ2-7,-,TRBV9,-,TGTGCCAGCAGCGCCCACCCCGGGGCCGACTACGAGCAGTACTTC,CASSAHPGADYEQYF
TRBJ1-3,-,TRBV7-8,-,TGTGCCAGCAGCAAAACAGTCCCCGTCTCTGGAAACACCATATATTTT,CASSKTVPVSGNTIYF
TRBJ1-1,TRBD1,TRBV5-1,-,TGCGCCAGCAGCTGGGGACAGGGGCGGATGAACACTGAAGCTTTCTTT,CASSWGQGRMNTEAFF
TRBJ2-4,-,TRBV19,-,TGTGCCAGTTCCGAGATTGGCAAAAACATTCAGTACTTC,CASSEIGKNIQYF
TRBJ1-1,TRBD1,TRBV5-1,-,TGCGCCAGCAGCACGGAGACAGGGCTAGGCGGTGAAGCTTTCTTT,CASSTETGLGGEAFF
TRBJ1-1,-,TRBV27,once,TGTGCCAGCAGTTTCAGGGTTACTACTCTAGCCTTCACTGAAGCTTTCTTT,CASSFRVTTLAFTEAFF
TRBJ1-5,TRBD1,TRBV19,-,TGTGCCAGTAGTGTAGGACAGGGTATCGCGGTCCGGCAGCCCCAGCATTTT,CASSVGQGIAVRQPQHF